The 26 T cell receptor beta chains below come from one sample, sequenced in a study of T cells after yellow fever vaccination. MiXCR was run by TCRdb on the 5' RACE reads, yielding one entry per CDR3 protein. The sample comprises roughly 330,000 distinct CDR3 sequences, around 7.3% of which are singletons, and 18% rests with the top ten. This material consisted of PBMCs, taken about 49 days after the first yellow fever vaccination. The source of these receptors is a man between 18 and 29 years old who received the YFV17D yellow fever vaccine.

This chain uses TRBV3-1 with TRBJ2-1, with 11 positions matching TRBD1. Germline V lookup: CDR1 LGHDT, CDR2 YNNKEL (reference sequence). V gave up 0 bases and J gave up 8 bases; unmatched junction bases: 6. This CDR3 is built from 16 residues. CDR3 protein: CASSQEGGQGAHEQFF. The CDR3, as DNA: TGTGCCAGCAGCCAAGAAGGCGGACAGGGGGCCCATGAGCAGTTCTTC.

In its sample, this clonotype was seen a few times. The chain employs TRBV7-2 and TRBJ2-7; 12 bases align to TRBD1. The CDR3 runs 15 residues. The V gene's germline CDR1 is SGHTA and CDR2 FQGNSA. J gave up 3 bases and V 5 bases, and 5 bases lay outside the gene matches. The CDR3, as DNA: TGTGCCAGCAGCCCGGGACAGGGGGCTTTCTACGAGCAGTACTTC. This gives the protein CASSPGQGAFYEQYF.

The CDR3 loop reads CASSSIIAYWGYTF. CDR3 DNA: TGTGCCAGCAGTTCAATTATTGCCTATTGGGGCTACACCTTC. This chain connects TRBV6-5 to TRBJ1-2; D ambiguous. The CDR3 is 14 amino acids. V lost 4 bases to trimming and J lost 8 bases, with 17 bases between them. CDR1 and CDR2 from the germline V gene are MNHEY and SVGAGI.

This clonotype was recorded a few times. The chain combines TRBV12-3 or TRBV12-4 with TRBJ1-2; D might be TRBD1 (5 bases). Trimming took 1 base from V and 8 from J, leaving 14 bases between them. The CDR3 runs to 14 residues. The CDR3 sequence: CASSLGQGSIGYTF. The CDR3, as DNA: TGTGCCAGCAGTTTAGGGCAGGGAAGTATCGGCTACACCTTC.

This clonotype was seen only a few times. The V call is TRBV29-1, the J call TRBJ1-2; D unclear. Germline-derived CDR1 and CDR2 are SQVTM and ANQGSEA. The CDR3 loop spans 12 amino acids. The ends were cut back, 3 bases at V and 0 bases at J, with 5 bases in the middle. The chain's CDR3 is CSVERANYGYTF. The CDR3 region has the DNA TGCAGCGTTGAGCGGGCTAACTATGGCTACACCTTC.

V is TRBV5-4 and J is TRBJ1-5; D is perhaps TRBD1 (5 bases). Germline V gene sequence: CDR1 SGHNT, CDR2 YYREEE (reference sequence). V lost 4 bases to trimming and J lost 0 bases, with 14 bases between them. The CDR3 contains 16 residues. This CDR3 is CASSLGPGGSNQPQHF. CDR3 DNA sequence: TGTGCCAGCAGCCTGGGACCGGGGGGTAGCAATCAGCCCCAGCATTTT.

The V and J genes are TRBV29-1 and TRBJ1-5; 9 bases map to TRBD1. V lost 6 bases to trimming and J lost 4 bases; unmatched junction nucleotides: 10. CDR1 SQVTM and CDR2 ANQGSEA come from the germline V gene. The CDR3 runs to 15 residues. The CDR3 nucleotides are TGCAGCGTAAAATCGGCCGGGACAGGGAATCAGCCCCAGCATTTT. Protein: CSVKSAGTGNQPQHF.

This clonotype came up a few times. The rearrangement uses TRBV13 and TRBJ2-7; D may correspond to TRBD1 or TRBD2 (5 bases each). The CDR3 is 13 residues long. The V end was cut by 5 bases, the J end by 5 bases, with 13 bases between. In germline, CDR1 is PRHDT, CDR2 FYEKMQ (reference sequence). CDR3 loop: CASSPRDGHEQYF. The CDR3 coding sequence is TGTGCCAGCAGCCCTCGGGACGGACACGAGCAGTACTTC.

The CDR3 DNA is TGTGCCAGCAGCTTTCTAGCGGGGGCCTACAATGAGCAGTTCTTC. The encoded protein is CASSFLAGAYNEQFF. V usage is TRBV5-4 and J usage is TRBJ2-1, with 10 positions matching TRBD2. The CDR3 loop spans 15 amino acids. V shed 2 bases, J shed 2 bases, and the junction held 1 base outside the gene matches. Germline CDR1 reads SGHNT; CDR2 reads YYREEE (reference sequence).

In this sample, this clonotype turned up a few times. The CDR3 DNA is TGCGCCAGCAGCACGGACGGGAGCTCCTACAATGAGCAGTTCTTC. Its translation is CASSTDGSSYNEQFF. This sequence joins TRBV5-1 and TRBJ2-1; D may be TRBD2 (6 bases). CDR1 is SGHRS and CDR2 is YFSETQ in the germline V gene. Trimming pared 4 bases from V and 0 bases from J, leaving 11 bases between. This CDR3 has 15 residues.

Only a few counts were recorded for this clonotype. The rearrangement links TRBV21-1 to TRBJ1-2; the table's D gene call, TRBD1, was not cross checked with the DNA. TRBV21-1 is termed a pseudogene. The CDR3 loop spans 15 amino acids. CDR3: CAGLGGRCTNYGYTF. CDR3 bases: TGTGCCGGCCTGGGGGGGCGGTGTACTAACTATGGCTACACCTTC.

The table lists this clonotype with many counts. Here the CDR3 DNA reads TGTGCCAGCAGCTTAGCGTCCGACAGGGGACGGTATACCAGCTACGAGCAGTACGTC. Its protein product is CASSLASDRGRYTSYEQYV. This sequence joins TRBV11-1 and TRBJ2-7, with 8 bases matching TRBD1. Looked up from germline, CDR1 is SGHAT and CDR2 is FQDESV (reference sequence). This CDR3 is built from 19 residues. With 0 bases clipped from V and 3 bases from J, the junction kept 16 bases outside the gene matches.

There are a few counts of this clonotype. This chain joins TRBV3-1 and TRBJ2-5, with TRBD1 matching over 7 bases. CDR1 and CDR2 (germline): LGHDT, YNNKEL (reference sequence). V shed 1 base and J 2 bases; nucleotides not matched to a gene: 7. This CDR3 spans 16 amino acids. The CDR3 spells CASSQGGPGGQETQYF. As DNA, the CDR3 is TGTGCCAGCAGCCAAGGGGGGCCAGGGGGACAAGAGACCCAGTACTTC.

This clonotype turned up a few times. The chain carries TRBV12-3 or TRBV12-4 and TRBJ2-3; no definite D call. The CDR3 loop spans 12 amino acids. V was trimmed by 8 bases and J by 6 bases, leaving 12 bases between them. The chain's CDR3 is CASRPLGDTQYF. As DNA, the CDR3 is TGTGCCAGCCGACCTCTGGGGGATACGCAGTATTTT.

Only one count was recorded for this clonotype. The V gene is TRBV5-6, the J gene TRBJ2-2; 9 bases align to TRBD2. The CDR3 has 16 residues. Germline-derived CDR1 and CDR2 are SGHDT and YYEEEE. With V trimmed by 3 bases and J by 0 bases, 3 bases remained unmatched. CDR3: CASSSLAGSNTGELFF. Here the CDR3 DNA reads TGTGCCAGCAGCTCTCTAGCGGGGTCGAACACCGGGGAGCTGTTTTTT. Full variable domain (rest looked up from reference TRBV5-6 and TRBJ2-2): DAGVTQSPTHLIKTRGQQVTLRCSPKSGHDTVSWYQQALGQGPQFIFQYYEEEERQRGNFPDRFSGHQFPNYSSELNVNALLLGDSALYLCASSSLAGSNTGELFFGEGSRLTVL.

This rearrangement joins TRBV5-1 to TRBJ2-3, with 8 bases lining up with TRBD2. Germline V lookup: CDR1 SGHRS, CDR2 YFSETQ. This CDR3 region has 17 residues. Trimming cost V 3 bases and J 0 bases; bases outside gene matches: 9. For the CDR3, the DNA is TGCGCCAGCAGCTCAGATCCCAGCGGGGGCAGCACAGATACGCAGTATTTT. Translated: CASSSDPSGGSTDTQYF.

The chain uses TRBV19 and TRBJ2-5; D gene uncertain. The CDR3 has 12 amino acids. Germline V lookup: CDR1 LNHDA, CDR2 SQIVND (reference sequence). V gave up 3 bases and J gave up 3 bases, with 5 bases separating them. In DNA form, the CDR3 reads TGTGCCAGTAGTATCGGCGAAGAGACCCAGTACTTC. Translation: CASSIGEETQYF.

This clonotype showed up many times. The V and J genes are TRBV6-1 and TRBJ2-2, with 9 bases aligning to TRBD1. Germline V gives CDR1 MNHNS, CDR2 SASEGT. V dropped 5 bases and J dropped 2; count of bases not matched to a gene: 12. The length of the CDR3 is 18 residues. The CDR3 sequence: CASSTRDRELPNTGELFF. The CDR3 region has the DNA TGTGCCAGCAGTACCCGGGACAGGGAGTTACCCAACACCGGGGAGCTGTTTTTT.

A few counts support this clonotype. The gene calls are TRBV20-1 and TRBJ2-5; D is undetermined. From germline, CDR1 is DFQATT and CDR2 SNEGSKA (reference sequence). The CDR3 has 15 amino acids. The ends were cut back, 5 bases at V and 1 base at J, with 17 bases in the middle. The CDR3 spells CSAGLGPLPQETQYF. The CDR3 bases are TGCAGTGCTGGGCTTGGGCCCTTACCCCAAGAGACCCAGTACTTC.

Many counts were recorded for this clonotype. The chain couples TRBV5-1 to TRBJ1-4, with D tentatively TRBD1 (6 bases). This CDR3 comprises 14 residues. V lost 4 bases and J lost 4, with 11 bases in between. The germline CDR1 and CDR2 sequences are SGHRS and YFSETQ. CDR3 in DNA: TGCGCCAGCAGCCCCGGACAGATTAATGAAAAACTGTTTTTT. Residues: CASSPGQINEKLFF.

In this sample, this clonotype turned up a few times. This rearrangement joins TRBV6-2 or TRBV6-3 to TRBJ1-1, with D possibly being TRBD1 (6 bases). Germline values: CDR1 MNHEY, CDR2 SVGEGT. This CDR3 has 14 amino acids. V shed 6 bases and J shed 5 bases, with 16 bases lying between them. The CDR3, as DNA: TGTGCCAGCAGGGAGACAGGAGATCGGACTGAAGCTTTCTTT. Translating gives CASRETGDRTEAFF.

With regard to this clonotype: An end of the junction differs from the germline gene, which may be a read error. The chain couples TRBV6-2 or TRBV6-3 to TRBJ2-1; TRBD1 matches at 10 bases. The germline CDR1 and CDR2 sequences are MNHEY and SVGEGT. CDR3 size: 16 residues. The CDR3 sequence is CTSSTPLTGTGEQKFF. CDR3 nucleotides: TGTACCAGCAGTACCCCACTCACCGGGACAGGGGAACAGAAGTTCTTC.

In this sample, this clonotype turned up a few times. The chain combines TRBV5-4 with TRBJ2-3, with TRBD2 matching 14 bases. CDR3 length: 14 residues. Unmatched junction bases numbered 6, after V lost 4 bases and J lost 11 bases. Germline CDR1 SGHNT, CDR2 YYREEE (reference sequence). The CDR3: CASSRGLAGEVQYF. CDR3 bases: TGTGCCAGCAGCCGGGGACTAGCGGGGGAAGTGCAGTATTTT.

This clonotype was seen repeatedly, ten times or more. V and J are TRBV7-2 and TRBJ1-6; D remains unclear. Trimming pared 8 bases from V and 7 bases from J, leaving 9 bases between. This CDR3 region has 12 residues. Germline CDR1 reads SGHTA; CDR2 reads FQGNSA. The DNA of the CDR3 is TGTGCCAGCGGGGATCGGAATTCACCCCTCCACTTT. Its translation is CASGDRNSPLHF. The whole variable domain, remainder taken from reference TRBV7-2 and TRBJ1-6, is GAGVSQSPSNKVTEKGKDVELRCDPISGHTALYWYRQSLGQGLEFLIYFQGNSAPDKSGLPSDRFSAERTGGSVSTLTIQRTQQEDSAVYLCASGDRNSPLHFGNGTRLTVT.

This clonotype has at least ten counts. The chain links TRBV12-3 or TRBV12-4 to TRBJ2-3; 7 positions agree with TRBD2. V trimming: 1 base; J trimming: 6 bases; junction bases outside the gene matches: 4. This CDR3 spans 14 amino acids. The DNA of the CDR3 is TGTGCCAGCAGTTTAGTCGGGGGGATCGATACGCAGTATTTT. This sequence encodes CASSLVGGIDTQYF.

This clonotype came up a few times. The chain combines TRBV6-5 with TRBJ2-4; TRBD1 matches at 12 bases. CDR1 MNHEY and CDR2 SVGAGI come from the germline V gene. The CDR3 contains 17 residues. With V trimmed by 4 bases and J by 7 bases, 11 bases remained unmatched. CDR3 nucleotides: TGTGCCAGCAGTTTGTCCGGGACAGGGGGCGAGTGGAACATTCAGTACTTC. Its translation: CASSLSGTGGEWNIQYF.